The 17 T cell receptor beta chains reported below all come from one sample, sequenced in a study of T cells in Graves' hyperthyroidism and ophthalmopathy. TCR beta CDR3 region amplification was performed from RNA transcripts. First-round RT-PCR with HTBI primers amplified the TCR CDR3 region. From the multiplex PCR reads, TCRdb called clonotypes with MiXCR, one entry per CDR3 protein. The table includes approximately 510,000 distinct CDR3 sequences, around 21% detected once. The source material was blood. All receptors derive from a man between 18 and 35 years old with Graves' hyperthyroidism.

V usage is TRBV27 and J usage is TRBJ2-7, with a tentative D call TRBD1 (6 bases). CDR3 length equals 14 residues. CDR1 MNHEY and CDR2 SMNVEV come from the germline V gene (reference sequence). With 8 bases removed from V and 4 bases from J, the gap between germline ends came to 18 bases. The CDR3 protein is CASAWTVNLYEQYF. The CDR3 DNA sequence: TGTGCCAGCGCGTGGACAGTTAACCTGTACGAGCAGTACTTC.

This clonotype was observed a handful of times. This sequence joins TRBV5-1 and TRBJ1-2, with TRBD1 as a possible D gene (5 bases). CDR3 length: 13 residues. V was trimmed by 0 bases and J by 7 bases, leaving 10 bases between them. Germline V gene data show CDR1 as SGHRS and CDR2 as YFSETQ. CDR3 nucleotides: TGCGCCAGCAGCTTGGTGGGGGGAATTGGCTACACCTTC. Protein sequence: CASSLVGGIGYTF.

This clonotype occurred many times. The chain combines TRBV7-8 with TRBJ2-5; D is possibly TRBD1 or TRBD2 (7 bases each). The V gene lost 5 bases and the J gene lost 4 bases, with 14 bases spanning the gap. CDR1 is SGHVS and CDR2 is FQNEAQ in the germline V gene. The CDR3 runs to 14 residues. The CDR3 loop reads CASSRQGGGETQYF. CDR3 bases: TGTGCCAGCAGCCGACAGGGAGGGGGAGAGACCCAGTACTTC. Variable domain in full (rest from reference TRBV7-8 and TRBJ2-5): GAGVSQSPRYKVAKRGQDVALRCDPISGHVSLFWYQQALGQGPEFLTYFQNEAQLDKSGLPSDRFFAERPEGSVSTLKIQRTQQEDSAVYLCASSRQGGGETQYFGPGTRLLVL.

This clonotype was seen ten or more times. The V call is TRBV6-1, the J call TRBJ1-6, with 8 bases aligning to TRBD1. This CDR3 region has 15 residues. V shed 2 bases, J shed 7 bases, and the junction held 4 bases outside the gene matches. Per the germline V gene, CDR1 is MNHNS and CDR2 is SASEGT. CDR3 coding DNA: TGTGCCAGCAGTGAAAGGACAGGGTTAAATTCACCCCTCCACTTT. Protein sequence: CASSERTGLNSPLHF.

This clonotype was observed at least ten times. The rearrangement links TRBV20-1 to TRBJ1-1, with D possibly matching TRBD1 (6 bases). This CDR3 has 16 residues. From germline, CDR1 is DFQATT and CDR2 SNEGSKA (reference sequence). With 5 bases removed from V and 2 bases from J, the gap between germline ends came to 21 bases. DNA of the CDR3: TGCAGTGCTGTCCTAGCGTTAGGGGGGCGAAACACTGAAGCTTTCTTT. This codes for CSAVLALGGRNTEAFF.

A note on this clonotype: A much more abundant neighbour one base away suggests this may be a read error. This rearrangement joins TRBV11-2 to TRBJ1-2; D not certain. Germline CDR1 is SGHAT and CDR2 is FQNNGV. This CDR3 contains 14 residues. In DNA, the CDR3 is TGTGTCAGCAGCTTAGGAACAGCGTTCTATGGCTACACCTTC. This sequence encodes CVSSLGTAFYGYTF.

In this sample, this clonotype turned up many times. One junction end disagrees with the germline gene, perhaps due to a read error. The CDR3 reads CASKQLNTGELLF. Here the CDR3 DNA reads TGTGCCAGCAAACAGCTGAACACCGGGGAGCTGCTTTTT. This rearrangement joins TRBV28 to TRBJ2-2; weak D call: TRBD2 (5 bases). The CDR3 is 13 residues long. CDR1 and CDR2 (germline): MDHEN, SYDVKM.

This clonotype was seen only once. This chain connects TRBV11-2 to TRBJ2-7; D gene uncertain. Germline V gene sequence: CDR1 SGHAT, CDR2 FQNNGV. This CDR3 is 16 amino acids long. V lost 4 bases, J lost 3 bases, and 19 bases lay in between. The DNA of the CDR3 is TGTGCCAGCAGCTCGAGTCGGATAGTGGGGATCTACGAGCAGTACTTC. This encodes CASSSSRIVGIYEQYF.

The sample holds many counts of this clonotype. The chain couples TRBV24-1 to TRBJ1-2; 10 nucleotides align to TRBD1. V gave up 3 bases and J gave up 5 bases; unmatched junction bases: 5. The CDR3 totals 15 residues. Per the germline V gene, CDR1 is KGHDR and CDR2 is SFDVKD. The CDR3 here is CATSDTGTGVYGYTF. In nucleotides, the CDR3 is TGTGCCACCAGTGATACCGGGACAGGGGTATATGGCTACACCTTC.

This clonotype was counted at least ten times. The V and J genes are TRBV7-9 and TRBJ1-1; D call uncertain. The CDR3 has 13 amino acids. V was shortened by 5 bases and J by 6 bases, with 13 bases between the two germline ends. From germline, CDR1 is SEHNR and CDR2 FQNEAQ (reference sequence). CDR3 coding DNA: TGTGCCAGCAGCATAGACATGGCTCCTGAAGCTTTCTTT. As protein: CASSIDMAPEAFF.

This clonotype was counted at least ten times. This sequence joins TRBV5-1 and TRBJ2-5, with D perhaps assigned TRBD1 or TRBD2 (6 bases each). Trimming left V 0 bases short and J 1 base short, with 19 bases between. This CDR3 is 18 amino acids long. Per germline, CDR1 SGHRS and CDR2 YFSETQ. CDR3 residues: CASSLDLGPGDIQETQYF. CDR3 DNA: TGCGCCAGCAGCTTGGATTTGGGGCCGGGGGACATCCAAGAGACCCAGTACTTC.

There are many counts of this clonotype. This chain connects TRBV28 to TRBJ2-5; tentatively, D is TRBD1 or TRBD2 (7 bases each). There are 15 residues in the CDR3. Germline V gene data show CDR1 as MDHEN and CDR2 as SYDVKM. V lost 5 bases and J 5 bases, leaving 18 bases between the germline ends. The CDR3 DNA follows: TGTGCCAGCAGTCCATTCCGACAGGGAGGGGAGACCCAGTACTTC. This translates into CASSPFRQGGETQYF. Using reference TRBV28 and TRBJ2-5 for the parts outside the CDR3, the full variable domain is DVKVTQSSRYLVKRTGEKVFLECVQDMDHENMFWYRQDPGLGLRLIYFSYDVKMKEKGDIPEGYSVSREKKERFSLILESASTNQTSMYLCASSPFRQGGETQYFGPGTRLLVL.

This clonotype was seen ten or more times. J is TRBJ2-7 and V is TRBV4-1, with 9 bases identical to TRBD2. CDR1 and CDR2 from the germline V gene are MGHRA and YSYEKL. V was pared by 1 base and J by 6 bases, with 7 bases of the junction left unmatched. The CDR3 totals 15 residues. CDR3 coding DNA: TGCGCCAGCAGCCAAGGGGGCGGGGGGGCGGTCGAGCAGTACTTC. It is translated as CASSQGGGGAVEQYF.

This clonotype was picked up many times. CDR3 sequence (DNA): TGCGCCAGCAGCTTGTCCCAAGAAGGGGACGAGCAGTACTTC. As protein: CASSLSQEGDEQYF. The chain employs TRBV5-1 and TRBJ2-7; tentative D call: TRBD1 (5 bases). Trimming removed 1 base from V and 5 bases from J, with 13 bases in between. The CDR3 length is 14 residues. From germline, CDR1 is SGHRS and CDR2 YFSETQ.

The rearrangement uses TRBV28 and TRBJ1-1; maybe TRBD1 (5 bases). The CDR3 loop spans 14 amino acids. Germline V CDR1 and CDR2: MDHEN, SYDVKM. V was trimmed by 7 bases and J by 3 bases, leaving 15 bases between them. The CDR3 bases are TGTGCCAGCATTGAGAGGGAAGGGGACACTGAAGCTTTCTTT. Amino acids: CASIEREGDTEAFF.

This clonotype was counted at least ten times. The chain employs TRBV20-1 and TRBJ2-7; maybe TRBD1 (5 bases). This CDR3 contains 15 residues. V was trimmed by 2 bases and J by 3 bases, leaving 17 bases between them. The germline CDR1 and CDR2 sequences are DFQATT and SNEGSKA (reference sequence). The CDR3 region has the DNA TGCAGTGCTAGAATTCTAGGTCAGGGTTACTACGAGCAGTACTTC. Translation gives CSARILGQGYYEQYF.

CDR3 loop: CASSLARTGVTEAFF. CDR3 nucleotides: TGCGCCAGCAGCTTGGCGCGGACAGGGGTAACTGAAGCTTTCTTT. This chain uses TRBV5-1 with TRBJ1-1; 9 bases line up with TRBD1. CDR3 length: 15 amino acids. Germline CDR1 and CDR2: SGHRS and YFSETQ. J gave up 5 bases and V 0 bases, and 5 bases lay outside the gene matches.